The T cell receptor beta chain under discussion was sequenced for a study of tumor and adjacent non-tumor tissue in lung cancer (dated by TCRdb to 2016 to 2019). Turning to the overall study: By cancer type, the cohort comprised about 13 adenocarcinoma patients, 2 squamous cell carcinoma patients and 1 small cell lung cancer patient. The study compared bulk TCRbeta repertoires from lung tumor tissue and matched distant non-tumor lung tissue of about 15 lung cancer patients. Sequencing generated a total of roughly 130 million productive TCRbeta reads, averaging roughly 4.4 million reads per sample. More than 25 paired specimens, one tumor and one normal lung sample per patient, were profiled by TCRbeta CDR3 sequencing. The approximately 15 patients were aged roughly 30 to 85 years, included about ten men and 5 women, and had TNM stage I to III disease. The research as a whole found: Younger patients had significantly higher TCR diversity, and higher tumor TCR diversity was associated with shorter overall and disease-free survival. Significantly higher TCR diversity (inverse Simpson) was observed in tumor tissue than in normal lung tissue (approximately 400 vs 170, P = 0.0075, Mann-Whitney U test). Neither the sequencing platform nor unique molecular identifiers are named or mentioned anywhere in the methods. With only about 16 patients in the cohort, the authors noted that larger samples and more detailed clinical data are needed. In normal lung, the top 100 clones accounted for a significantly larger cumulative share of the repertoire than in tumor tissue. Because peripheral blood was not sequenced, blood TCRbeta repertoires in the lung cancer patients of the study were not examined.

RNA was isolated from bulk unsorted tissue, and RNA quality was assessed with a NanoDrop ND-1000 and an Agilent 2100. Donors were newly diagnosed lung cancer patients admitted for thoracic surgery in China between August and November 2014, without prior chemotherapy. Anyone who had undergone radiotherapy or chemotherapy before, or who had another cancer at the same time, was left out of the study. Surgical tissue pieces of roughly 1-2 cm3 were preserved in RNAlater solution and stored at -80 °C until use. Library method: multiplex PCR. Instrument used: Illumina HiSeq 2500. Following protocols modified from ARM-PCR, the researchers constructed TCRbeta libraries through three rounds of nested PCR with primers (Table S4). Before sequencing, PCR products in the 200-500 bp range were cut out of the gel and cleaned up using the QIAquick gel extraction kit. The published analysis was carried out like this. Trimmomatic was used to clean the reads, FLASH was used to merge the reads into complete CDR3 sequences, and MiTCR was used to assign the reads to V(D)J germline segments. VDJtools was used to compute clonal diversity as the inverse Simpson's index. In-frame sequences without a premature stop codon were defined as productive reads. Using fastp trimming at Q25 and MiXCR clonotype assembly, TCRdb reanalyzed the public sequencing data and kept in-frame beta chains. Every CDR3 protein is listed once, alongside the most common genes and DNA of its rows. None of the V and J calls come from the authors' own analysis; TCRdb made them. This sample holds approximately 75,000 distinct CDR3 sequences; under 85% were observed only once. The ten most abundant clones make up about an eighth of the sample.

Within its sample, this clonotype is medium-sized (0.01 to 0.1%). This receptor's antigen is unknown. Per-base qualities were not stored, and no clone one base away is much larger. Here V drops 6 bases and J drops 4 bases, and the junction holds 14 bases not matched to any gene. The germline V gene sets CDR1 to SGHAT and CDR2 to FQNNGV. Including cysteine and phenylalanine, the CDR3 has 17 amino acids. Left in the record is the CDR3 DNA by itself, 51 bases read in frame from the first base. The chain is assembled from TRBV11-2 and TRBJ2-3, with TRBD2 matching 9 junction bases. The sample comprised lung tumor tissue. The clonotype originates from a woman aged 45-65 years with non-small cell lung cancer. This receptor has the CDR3 CASSSLAGAGEADTQYF. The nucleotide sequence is TGTGCCAGCAGTTCGTTAGCGGGAGCGGGTGAGGCAGATACGCAGTATTTT.